This record looks at one T cell receptor (beta chain) sequence and its context. Its antigen remains unidentified. Deletions cut 3 bases from V and 6 bases from J, with 9 bases between. CDR1 is SGHAT and CDR2 is FQNNGV in the germline V gene. The CDR3 covers 13 residues. TCRdb's table, derived via immunoSEQ multiplex PCR, lists solely in-frame clones and lacks some. The sample gives about 76,000 clones, about 93% of which show up once; about 0.63% is in the top ten. This record comes from a study of cytomegalovirus exposure and HLA in healthy donors. Separation from the roughly 700-subject first cohort characterized the approximately 130-subject validation cohort, to which the donors belonged. Study-wide results and limits: According to reports, the classifier identified cytomegalovirus status with high specificity and sensitivity. Three CMV-associated chains were confirmed in vitro to be specific for CMV antigens. The majority of TCR sequences were rare, yet some public TCRs appeared in many donors.

This clonotype originated in a woman aged 18-35 years in good health and CMV-seronegative. The V call is TRBV11-2, the J call TRBJ2-4; a possible D gene is TRBD2 (6 bases). The specimen was PBMCs. The CDR3 DNA follows: TGTGCCAGCAGCTTCCAGGGACTAAACATTCAGTACTTC. Protein sequence: CASSFQGLNIQYF.